What follows is one T cell receptor beta chain and its context. This receptor's antigen is unknown. Per-base qualities were not stored, and no clone one base away is much larger. The data stem from a study of blood T cell repertoires in COVID-19 (dated by TCRdb to 2018 to 2021). In terms of the full investigation: The collaborator samples originated in the United States, Italy and Spain and spanned the acute and convalescent phases of COVID-19. The material from the prospective study consisted of cDNA or gDNA derived from T cells, B-cell-depleted T cells, or PBMCs. Deeply sampled blood TCRbeta repertoires from subjects exposed to, actively infected with, or recovered from COVID-19 were included in the dataset. The repertoires were released in a freely available public database meant as a resource for research on the immune response to SARS-CoV-2. Samples were obtained from the ongoing ImmuneRACE study (first 160 participants) and from some 1,200 subjects provided by 6 global collaborators. A de-identified subject ID, COVID-19 status, age in years and sex were almost always included in the sample metadata. HLA class I and class II types, where available, came from metadata supplied by the sample provider rather than from assay-based typing.

TCRbeta CDR3 regions were amplified from genomic DNA by means of the immunoSEQ Assay, a bias-controlled multiplex PCR. As for the original processing: The number of nucleated cells in each sample was estimated from the amplification of reference gene primers within the assay. Sequence reads were collapsed and filtered to measure the absolute abundance of every unique TCRbeta CDR3 rearrangement. Productive Simpson clonality was computed per sample as the square root of Simpson's diversity index over productive rearrangements. TCRdb's version of the immuneACCESS table is confined to in-frame rearrangements and falls short of the full clone set. An unresolved V gene accounts for under half of the shortfall where checked; the remainder is of unknown origin. D and trimming come from the DNA, and the V and J calls and clone size come from that table. The sample yields 120,000 to 150,000 clones; about 80% were counted once. The top ten clones comprise 1.5% to 2% of the sample.

Enrolling through a virtual design, the prospective study's participants ranged in age from roughly 18 to 89 years and lived across about two dozen United States geographic areas. In the prospective study, cohorts were assigned on the basis of participant-reported clinical history obtained from a screening survey and a study questionnaire. Exposed participants had been in contact with someone with a PCR-confirmed or clinician-diagnosed COVID-19 case within 2 weeks of study entry. Each participant in the prospective study had whole blood, serum and a nasopharyngeal or oropharyngeal swab collected by mobile phlebotomists. Participants in the prospective study had the option to provide additional blood draws and questionnaires over a roughly two-month period. Prospective study blood samples were shipped either frozen or at room temperature before DNA extraction. Overall study results and their limits: The amount of clinical and demographic metadata varied by source and participant and was provided uncurated.

Trimming takes 4 bases from V and 4 bases from J, and the germline ends sit 14 bases apart. The CDR3 runs 15 amino acids, cysteine and phenylalanine included. Here the CDR3 DNA is all that survives: 45 bases in frame from base 1. Taken from the germline V gene, the CDR1 and CDR2 loops are SGHRS and YFSETQ. The chain is assembled from TRBV5-1 and TRBJ1-4, with the D gene not clear enough to name. The origin of this receptor is a young woman who had been exposed to COVID-19. Sequencing was carried out using PBMCs or T cells enriched from blood (not recorded which). In nucleotide form, the sequence is TGCGCCAGCAGCCGAGGACTCGGCCATAATGAAAAACTGTTTTTT. It specifies CASSRGLGHNEKLFF. Reference TRBV5-1 and TRBJ1-4 genes cover what lies past the CDR3, so the full variable domain is KAGVTQTPRYLIKTRGQQVTLSCSPISGHRSVSWYQQTPGQGLQFLFEYFSETQRNKGNFPGRFSGRQFSNSRSEMNVSTLELGDSALYLCASSRGLGHNEKLFFGSGTQLSVL.